This entry lists 28 T cell receptor beta chains sequenced from one sample in a study of shared clonotypes between healthy human individuals. Clones were read by immunoSEQ multiplex PCR, and TCRdb kept only the in-frame ones, dropping some. The sample lists more than 2 million clones; over 85% were seen once. Sequencing input: naive CD4+ T cells sorted from blood. Subset defined: CD45RA+ positively selected. These receptors all stem from a man aged 18 to 30 in good health.

The chain couples TRBV27 to TRBJ2-7; TRBD1 aligns across 9 bases. CDR3 length equals 16 residues. Germline CDR1 MNHEY, CDR2 SMNVEV (reference sequence). V was pared by 2 bases and J by 1 base, with 6 bases of the junction left unmatched. The chain's CDR3 is CASSLSTGGGSYEQYF. CDR3 coding DNA: TGTGCCAGCAGTTTAAGTACAGGGGGCGGTTCCTACGAGCAGTACTTC.

The chain employs TRBV30 and TRBJ2-1, with 9 bases aligning to TRBD2. Germline CDR1 is GTSNPN and CDR2 is SVGIG (reference sequence). The V and J ends lost 2 bases and 4 bases, in that order; junction bases with no gene match: 3. The CDR3 spans 14 residues. The CDR3 is CAWSSSGKYNEQFF. The CDR3 DNA is TGTGCCTGGAGTTCTAGCGGGAAATACAATGAGCAGTTCTTC.

CDR3 nucleotide sequence: TGTGCCAGCAGTTTAAAGGCTAGCGGGTCGTACGAGCAGTACTTC. Its protein product is CASSLKASGSYEQYF. The genes are TRBV27 and TRBJ2-7, with 8 bases matching TRBD2. Germline values: CDR1 MNHEY, CDR2 SMNVEV (reference sequence). The CDR3 length is 15 residues. Unmatched junction bases numbered 7, after V lost 2 bases and J lost 4 bases.

In its sample, this clone was seen once. The rearrangement uses TRBV12-5 and TRBJ1-1; TRBD1 might be the D (6 bases). The CDR3 totals 18 residues. Germline assignment: CDR1 LGHNT and CDR2 FRNRAP. The germline V and J ends were trimmed by 2 bases and 0 bases, with 19 bases remaining between them. Here the CDR3 reads CASGLSPRSTGMNTEAFF. The CDR3 DNA follows: TGTGCTAGTGGTTTGTCCCCCAGGTCGACAGGCATGAACACTGAAGCTTTCTTT.

The chain has TRBV5-6 and TRBJ1-3; D gene uncertain. Germline loops: CDR1 SGHDT, CDR2 YYEEEE. With 0 bases removed from V and 0 bases from J, the gap between germline ends came to 13 bases. CDR3 length equals 17 residues. CDR3 protein: CASSLDGLTVSGNTIYF. For the CDR3, the DNA is TGTGCCAGCAGCTTGGACGGTTTAACGGTCTCTGGAAACACCATATATTTT.

The gene calls are TRBV10-3 and TRBJ2-7; possibly TRBD2 for D (6 bases). This CDR3 is 14 amino acids long. Trimming pared 2 bases from V and 4 bases from J, leaving 12 bases between. Germline-derived CDR1 and CDR2 are ENHRY and SYGVKD. The CDR3 sequence is CAISETGGKYEQYF. Here the CDR3 DNA reads TGTGCCATCAGTGAGACCGGGGGAAAGTACGAGCAGTACTTC.

The V gene is TRBV11-2, the J gene TRBJ2-7; 10 nucleotides line up with TRBD2. In germline, CDR1 is SGHAT, CDR2 FQNNGV. V was pared by 6 bases and J by 3 bases, with 2 bases of the junction left unmatched. This CDR3 is built from 13 residues. The CDR3 DNA reads TGTGCCAGCAGAAGGACTAGCGGCTACGAGCAGTACTTC. It translates to CASRRTSGYEQYF.

This clone was recorded only once. The gene calls are TRBV28 and TRBJ2-7; D is undetermined. V gave up 3 bases and J gave up 3 bases, with 9 bases separating them. Per germline, CDR1 MDHEN and CDR2 SYDVKM. The CDR3 is 13 amino acids. The CDR3 DNA sequence: TGTGCCAGCAGTTTGTCCGGCAACTACGAGCAGTACTTC. Translating it yields CASSLSGNYEQYF.

The chain recombines TRBV2 with TRBJ2-7; 10 nucleotides agree with TRBD1. Germline-derived CDR1 and CDR2 are SNHLY and FYNNEI. This CDR3 region has 14 residues. V shed 4 bases, J shed 3 bases, and the junction held 3 bases outside the gene matches. CDR3 loop: CASSAGQGGYEQYF. The DNA for the CDR3 is TGTGCCAGCAGTGCCGGACAGGGGGGCTACGAGCAGTACTTC.

On this clone itself: This sample also contains other DNA sequences that code for the same CDR3. The chain employs TRBV5-1 and TRBJ1-5; D is perhaps TRBD1 (6 bases). From germline, CDR1 is SGHRS and CDR2 YFSETQ. V gave up 0 bases and J gave up 2 bases, with 9 bases separating them. The CDR3 is 15 residues long. This CDR3 is CASSLEGGGNQPQHF. The CDR3, as DNA: TGCGCCAGCAGCTTGGAAGGGGGTGGCAATCAGCCCCAGCATTTT.

V and J are TRBV7-3 and TRBJ2-2; D not certain. From germline, CDR1 is SGHTA and CDR2 FQGTGA. This CDR3 comprises 13 residues. V was shortened by 6 bases and J by 6 bases, with 11 bases between the two germline ends. The CDR3, as DNA: TGTGCCAGCAGTCAGAGAGTCGCCGGGGAGCTGTTTTTT. This sequence encodes CASSQRVAGELFF. Variable domain in full (rest from reference TRBV7-3 and TRBJ2-2): GAGVSQTPSNKVTEKGKYVELRCDPISGHTALYWYRQSLGQGPEFLIYFQGTGAADDSGLPNDRFFAVRPEGSVSTLKIQRTERGDSAVYLCASSQRVAGELFFGEGSRLTVL.

Remarks on this clone: At one of its ends the junction is not consistent with the germline gene, which may arise from a read error. This sample includes further DNA sequences coding for the same CDR3. This chain connects TRBV30 to TRBJ1-1, with D hard to call. Germline V gene lookup returns CDR1 GTSNPN and CDR2 SVGIG (reference sequence). This CDR3 contains 13 residues. CDR3 residues: CAWSPSLNTEAFF. The CDR3 DNA reads TGTGCCTGGAGTCCATCTTTGAACACTGAGGCTTTCTTT.

The V call is TRBV5-1, the J call TRBJ2-5, with a possible D match to TRBD1 (6 bases). The length of the CDR3 is 15 residues. Trimming stripped 0 bases from V and 5 bases from J, with 14 bases between. Germline CDR1 SGHRS, CDR2 YFSETQ. The CDR3 DNA sequence: TGCGCCAGCAGCTTGGGGTCAGGGGCAGGGGAGACCCAGTACTTC. Translation gives CASSLGSGAGETQYF. The full variable domain, in which reference TRBV5-1 and TRBJ2-5 provide the parts outside the CDR3, is KAGVTQTPRYLIKTRGQQVTLSCSPISGHRSVSWYQQTPGQGLQFLFEYFSETQRNKGNFPGRFSGRQFSNSRSEMNVSTLELGDSALYLCASSLGSGAGETQYFGPGTRLLVL.

This chain connects TRBV7-2 to TRBJ1-3; D is uncertain. V lost 5 bases, J lost 4 bases, and 9 bases lay in between. The CDR3 has 13 amino acids. In germline, CDR1 is SGHTA, CDR2 FQGNSA. The CDR3 DNA follows: TGTGCCAGCAGCACCTCGGTAGGAAACACCATATATTTT. As protein: CASSTSVGNTIYF.

This sequence joins TRBV30 and TRBJ2-2, with D perhaps TRBD1 (6 bases). Germline CDR1 GTSNPN, CDR2 SVGIG (reference sequence). The CDR3 spans 13 residues. V shed 8 bases and J shed 5 bases, with 15 bases lying between them. DNA for the CDR3: TGTGCCGGAAGTACTACAGGGACCGGGGAGCTGTTTTTT. Its protein is CAGSTTGTGELFF.

As for this clone: This sample also contains other DNA sequences that code for the same CDR3. The CDR3 nucleotides are TGTGCCAGCTCACCAGGGGGCCTGAACACTGAAGCTTTCTTT. As protein: CASSPGGLNTEAFF. The genes are TRBV18 and TRBJ1-1, with D possibly TRBD1 on 6 matching bases. Germline CDR1 is KGHSH and CDR2 is LQKENI. This CDR3 comprises 14 residues. Trimming shortened V by 2 bases and J by 0 bases, and 7 bases separated the two germline ends.

The rearrangement joins TRBV18 to TRBJ2-5, with D unclear. The CDR3 has 14 amino acids. The V gene's germline CDR1 is KGHSH and CDR2 LQKENI. The ends were cut back, 0 bases at V and 5 bases at J, with 10 bases in the middle. The CDR3, as DNA: TGTGCCAGCTCACCACCCCCAGCCCAGGAGACCCAGTACTTC. This codes for CASSPPPAQETQYF.

The chain is built from TRBV4-1 and TRBJ2-4; TRBD1 or TRBD2 may be the D gene (5 bases each). Germline-derived CDR1 and CDR2 are MGHRA and YSYEKL. The CDR3 extends over 16 amino acids. V was shortened by 2 bases and J by 3 bases, with 14 bases between the two germline ends. CDR3 amino acids: CASSQPTRGGKNIQYF. The CDR3 nucleotides are TGCGCCAGCAGCCAACCCACACGGGGCGGCAAAAACATTCAGTACTTC.

With regard to this clone: The sample contains more than one DNA sequence encoding this CDR3. The rearrangement joins TRBV30 to TRBJ1-4; 7 nucleotides agree with TRBD1. J was trimmed by 4 bases and V by 3 bases; bases with no gene match: 5. The CDR3 has 14 amino acids. The germline CDR1 and CDR2 sequences are GTSNPN and SVGIG (reference sequence). DNA of the CDR3: TGTGCCTGGAGCGCGGGACAGATTAATGAAAAACTGTTTTTT. This encodes CAWSAGQINEKLFF.

The rearrangement uses TRBV30 and TRBJ2-5; TRBD1 might be the D (5 bases). V was pared by 0 bases and J by 7 bases, with 12 bases between. The CDR3 runs 13 residues. CDR1 is GTSNPN and CDR2 is SVGIG in the germline V gene (reference sequence). CDR3 amino acids: CAWSVGVQGTQYF. The CDR3 bases are TGTGCCTGGAGTGTAGGAGTCCAGGGGACCCAGTACTTC.

This chain uses TRBV10-3 with TRBJ1-3; D uncertain. V gave up 6 bases and J gave up 2 bases, with 8 bases separating them. The germline gives CDR1 ENHRY, CDR2 SYGVKD. This CDR3 is built from 13 residues. The CDR3 bases are TGTGCCATCAGCCCAGGTGCTGGAAACACCATATATTTT. Protein product: CAISPGAGNTIYF.

The chain has TRBV7-2 and TRBJ2-3; D gene unclear. The CDR3 extends over 14 amino acids. Trimming removed 3 bases from V and 0 bases from J, with 7 bases in between. Germline CDR1 and CDR2: SGHTA and FQGNSA. Here the CDR3 reads CASSFRTSTDTQYF. The CDR3 nucleotides are TGTGCCAGCAGCTTCAGGACGAGCACAGATACGCAGTATTTT. Combining the CDR3 with reference TRBV7-2 and TRBJ2-3 gives the whole variable domain GAGVSQSPSNKVTEKGKDVELRCDPISGHTALYWYRQSLGQGLEFLIYFQGNSAPDKSGLPSDRFSAERTGGSVSTLTIQRTQQEDSAVYLCASSFRTSTDTQYFGPGTRLTVL.

The V and J genes are TRBV29-1 and TRBJ1-4, with TRBD1 as a possible D gene (6 bases). Germline V gene data show CDR1 as SQVTM and CDR2 as ANQGSEA. CDR3 length: 15 amino acids. Trimming removed 5 bases at V and 8 bases at J, with 21 bases between. CDR3 DNA sequence: TGCAGCGTTCCGTCCATTCAGGGGCTCGGGGAAAAACTGTTTTTT. Encoded protein: CSVPSIQGLGEKLFF.

V and J are TRBV7-9 and TRBJ1-2, with unresolved D. This CDR3 contains 15 residues. Trimming took 0 bases from V and 2 from J, leaving 10 bases between them. Germline assignment: CDR1 SEHNR and CDR2 FQNEAQ (reference sequence). This CDR3 reads CASSLATIQNYGYTF. CDR3 DNA sequence: TGTGCCAGCAGCTTAGCCACAATACAGAACTATGGCTACACCTTC.

The chain uses TRBV30 and TRBJ1-1; the D is unclear. From germline, CDR1 is GTSNPN and CDR2 SVGIG (reference sequence). V was clipped by 8 bases and J by 6 bases, with 10 bases between them. CDR3 size: 10 residues. CDR3 sequence: CAQDKPEAFF. The DNA for the CDR3 is TGTGCCCAGGATAAACCTGAAGCTTTCTTT.

The chain uses TRBV6-1 and TRBJ2-3; TRBD2 matches at 10 bases. The V gene's germline CDR1 is MNHNS and CDR2 SASEGT. V trimming: 4 bases; J trimming: 2 bases; junction bases outside the gene matches: 6. The length of the CDR3 is 16 residues. CDR3: CASSAVSGGVTDTQYF. Written as DNA, the CDR3 is TGTGCCAGCAGTGCCGTAAGCGGGGGGGTCACAGATACGCAGTATTTT.

V usage is TRBV6-5 and J usage is TRBJ2-7, with D possibly TRBD1 on 5 matching bases. CDR3 length equals 13 residues. Looked up from germline, CDR1 is MNHEY and CDR2 is SVGAGI. Trimming removed 5 bases from V and 5 bases from J, with 13 bases in between. The CDR3 reads CASSEAGPHEQYF. As DNA, the CDR3 is TGTGCCAGCAGTGAAGCAGGGCCCCACGAGCAGTACTTC.

On this clone itself: One end of the junction fails to match germline, which may point to a read error. This sequence joins TRBV7-7 and TRBJ2-5; weak D call: TRBD2 (6 bases). The CDR3 is made up of 16 amino acids. CDR1 is SSHAT and CDR2 is FNYEAQ in the germline V gene (reference sequence). CDR3 in amino acids: CASSLTAGGITETQYF. In nucleotides, the CDR3 is TGTGCTAGCAGCTTAACAGCCGGCGGGATCACAGAGACCCAGTACTTC.